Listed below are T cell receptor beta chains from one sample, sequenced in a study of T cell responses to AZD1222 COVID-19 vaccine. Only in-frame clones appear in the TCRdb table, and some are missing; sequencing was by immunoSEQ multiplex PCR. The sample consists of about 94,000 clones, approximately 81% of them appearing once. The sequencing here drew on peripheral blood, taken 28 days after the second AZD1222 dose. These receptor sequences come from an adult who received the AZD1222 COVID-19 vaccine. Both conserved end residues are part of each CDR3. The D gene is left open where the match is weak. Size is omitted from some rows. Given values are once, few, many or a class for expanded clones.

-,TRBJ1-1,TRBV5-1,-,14,CASSLLAGSTEAFF,TGCGCCAGCAGCTTGTTGGCAGGGAGCACTGAAGCTTTCTTT
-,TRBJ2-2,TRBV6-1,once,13,CASSSRGPGELFF,TGTGCCAGCAGCTCACGGGGCCCCGGGGAGCTGTTTTTT
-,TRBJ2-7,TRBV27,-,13,CASSLWGVGEQYF,TGTGCCAGCAGTTTATGGGGGGTTGGAGAGCAGTACTTC
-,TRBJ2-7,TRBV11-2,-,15,CASSLVRGRSYEQYF,TGTGCCAGCAGCTTAGTCCGGGGGCGGTCCTACGAGCAGTACTTC
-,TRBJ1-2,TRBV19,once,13,CASSLWQADGYTF,TGTGCCAGTAGTCTTTGGCAGGCAGATGGCTACACCTTC
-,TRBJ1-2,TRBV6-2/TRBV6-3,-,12,CASSLANYGYTF,TGTGCCAGCAGCCTGGCTAACTATGGCTACACCTTC
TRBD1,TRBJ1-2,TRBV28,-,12,CASSSGTGPDTF,TGTGCCAGCAGTTCCGGGACAGGACCAGACACCTTC
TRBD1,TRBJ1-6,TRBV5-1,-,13,CASSWGQDSPLHF,TGCGCCAGCAGCTGGGGACAGGATTCACCCCTCCACTTT
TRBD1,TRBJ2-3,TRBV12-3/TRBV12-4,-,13,CASSGQGTDTQYF,TGTGCCAGCAGCGGACAGGGAACAGATACGCAGTATTTT
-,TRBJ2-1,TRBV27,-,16,CASSLLGFGIYNEQFF,TGTGCCAGCAGTTTATTAGGGTTCGGGATTTACAATGAGCAGTTCTTC
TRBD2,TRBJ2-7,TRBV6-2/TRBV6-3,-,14,CASSTSGGAYEQYF,TGTGCCAGCAGTACTAGCGGGGGGGCCTACGAGCAGTACTTC
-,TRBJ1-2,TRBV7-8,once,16,CASSLVAVLSVDGYTF,TGTGCCAGCAGCTTAGTGGCGGTCCTCAGCGTCGATGGCTACACCTTC
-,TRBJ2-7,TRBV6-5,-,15,CASSYSLPGSYEQYF,TGTGCCAGCAGTTACTCGTTGCCCGGATCCTACGAGCAGTACTTC